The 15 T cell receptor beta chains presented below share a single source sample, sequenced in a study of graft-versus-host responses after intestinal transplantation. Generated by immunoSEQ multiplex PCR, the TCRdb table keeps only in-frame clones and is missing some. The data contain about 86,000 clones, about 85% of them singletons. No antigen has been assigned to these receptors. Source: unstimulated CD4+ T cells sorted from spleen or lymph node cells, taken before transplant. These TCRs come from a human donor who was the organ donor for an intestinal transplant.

The CDR3 bases are TGCGCCAGCAGAATGTGGGGGGAGCGGGACAATGAGCAGTTCTTC. Translated: CASRMWGERDNEQFF. The V gene is TRBV5-1, the J gene TRBJ2-1; a weak D match, TRBD2 (6 bases). The CDR3 covers 15 residues. The germline CDR1 and CDR2 sequences are SGHRS and YFSETQ. Trimming shortened V by 5 bases and J by 5 bases, and 17 bases separated the two germline ends.

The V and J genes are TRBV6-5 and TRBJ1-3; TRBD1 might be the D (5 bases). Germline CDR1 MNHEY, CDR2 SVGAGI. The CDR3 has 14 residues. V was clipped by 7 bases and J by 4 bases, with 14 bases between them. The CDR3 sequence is CASKDPDSGNTIYF. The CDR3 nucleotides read TGTGCCAGCAAGGACCCAGACAGCGGAAACACCATATATTTT.

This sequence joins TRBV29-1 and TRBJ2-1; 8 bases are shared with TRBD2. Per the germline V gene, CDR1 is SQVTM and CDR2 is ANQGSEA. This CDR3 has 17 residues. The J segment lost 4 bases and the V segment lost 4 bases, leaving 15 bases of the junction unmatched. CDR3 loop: CSVVGAAGGRPYNEQFF. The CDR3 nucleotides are TGCAGCGTTGTGGGGGCAGCGGGCGGGAGGCCATACAATGAGCAGTTCTTC.

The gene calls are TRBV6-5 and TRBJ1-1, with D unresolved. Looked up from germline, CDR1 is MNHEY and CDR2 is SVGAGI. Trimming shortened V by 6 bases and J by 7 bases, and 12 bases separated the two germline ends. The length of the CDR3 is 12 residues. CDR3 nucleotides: TGTGCCAGCAGCTCCTTCGGTGGTGAAGCTTTCTTT. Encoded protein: CASSSFGGEAFF.

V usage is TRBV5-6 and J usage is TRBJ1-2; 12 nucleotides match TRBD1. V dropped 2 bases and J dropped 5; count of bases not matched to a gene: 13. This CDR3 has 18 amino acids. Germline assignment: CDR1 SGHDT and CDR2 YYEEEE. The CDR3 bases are TGTGCCAGCAGCTTAGGGCCGGGACAGGGGGCCGCTGTTTATGGCTACACCTTC. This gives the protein CASSLGPGQGAAVYGYTF.

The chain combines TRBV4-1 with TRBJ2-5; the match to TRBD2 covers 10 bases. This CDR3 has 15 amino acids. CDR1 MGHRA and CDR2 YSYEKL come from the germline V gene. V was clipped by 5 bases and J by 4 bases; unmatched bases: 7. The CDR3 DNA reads TGCGCCAGCAGCTTTCGACTAGCGGGTGGAGAGACCCAGTACTTC. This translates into CASSFRLAGGETQYF.

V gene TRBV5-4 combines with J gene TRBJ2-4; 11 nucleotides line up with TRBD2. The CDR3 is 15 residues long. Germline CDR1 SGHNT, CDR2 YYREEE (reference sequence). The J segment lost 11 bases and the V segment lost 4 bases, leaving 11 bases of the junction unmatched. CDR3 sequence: CASSRGLAGGEVQYF. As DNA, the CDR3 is TGTGCCAGCAGCCGGGGGCTAGCGGGGGGTGAGGTTCAGTACTTC. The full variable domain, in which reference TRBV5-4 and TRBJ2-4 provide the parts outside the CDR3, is ETGVTQSPTHLIKTRGQQVTLRCSSQSGHNTVSWYQQALGQGPQFIFQYYREEENGRGNFPPRFSGLQFPNYSSELNVNALELDDSALYLCASSRGLAGGEVQYFGAGTRLSVL.

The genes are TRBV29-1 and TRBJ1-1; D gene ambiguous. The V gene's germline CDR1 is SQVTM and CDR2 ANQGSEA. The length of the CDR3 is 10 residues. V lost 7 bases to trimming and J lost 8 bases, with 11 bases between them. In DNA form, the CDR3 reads TGCAGCGCCCGAGATAGAGAAGCTTTCTTT. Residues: CSARDREAFF.

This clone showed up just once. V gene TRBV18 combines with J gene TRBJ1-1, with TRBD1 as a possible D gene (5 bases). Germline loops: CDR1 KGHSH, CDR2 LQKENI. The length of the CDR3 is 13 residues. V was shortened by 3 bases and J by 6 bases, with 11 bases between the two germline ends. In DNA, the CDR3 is TGTGCCAGCTCACCTGGACGGGGGGCTGAAGCTTTCTTT. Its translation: CASSPGRGAEAFF.

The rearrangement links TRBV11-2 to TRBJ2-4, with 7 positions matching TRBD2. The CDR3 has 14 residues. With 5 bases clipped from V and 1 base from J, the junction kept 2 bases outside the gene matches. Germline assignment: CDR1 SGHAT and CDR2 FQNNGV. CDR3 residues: CASSHGGAKNIQYF. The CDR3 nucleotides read TGTGCCAGCAGCCACGGGGGGGCCAAAAACATTCAGTACTTC.

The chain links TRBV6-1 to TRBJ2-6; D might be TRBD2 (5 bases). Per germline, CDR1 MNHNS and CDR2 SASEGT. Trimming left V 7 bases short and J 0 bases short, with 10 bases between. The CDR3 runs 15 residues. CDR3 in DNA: TGTGCCAGCAACCCCGCGGGCTCTGGGGCCAACGTCCTGACTTTC. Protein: CASNPAGSGANVLTF.

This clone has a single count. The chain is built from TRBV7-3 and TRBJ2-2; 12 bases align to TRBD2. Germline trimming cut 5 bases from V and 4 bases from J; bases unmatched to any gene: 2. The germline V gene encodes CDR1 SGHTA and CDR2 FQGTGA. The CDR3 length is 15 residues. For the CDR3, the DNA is TGTGCCAGCAGCCCTAGCGGGAGGGCCACCGGGGAGCTGTTTTTT. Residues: CASSPSGRATGELFF.

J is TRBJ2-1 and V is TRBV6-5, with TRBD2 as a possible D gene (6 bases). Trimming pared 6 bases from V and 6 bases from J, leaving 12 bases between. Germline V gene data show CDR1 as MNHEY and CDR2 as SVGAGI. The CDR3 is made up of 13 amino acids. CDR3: CASRRLGGNEQFF. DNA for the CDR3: TGTGCCAGCAGGCGACTAGGCGGCAATGAGCAGTTCTTC.

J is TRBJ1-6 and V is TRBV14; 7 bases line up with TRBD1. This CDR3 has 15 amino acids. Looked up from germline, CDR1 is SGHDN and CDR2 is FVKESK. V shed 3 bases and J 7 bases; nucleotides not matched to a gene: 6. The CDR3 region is CASSHETGWNSPLHF. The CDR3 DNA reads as TGTGCCAGCAGCCACGAGACAGGGTGGAATTCACCCCTCCACTTT.

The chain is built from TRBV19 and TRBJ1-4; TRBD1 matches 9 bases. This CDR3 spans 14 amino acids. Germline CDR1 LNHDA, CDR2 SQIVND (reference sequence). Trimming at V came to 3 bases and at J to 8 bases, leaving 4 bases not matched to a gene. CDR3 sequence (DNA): TGTGCCAGTAGTATGAGGACAGGGGACGAAAAACTGTTTTTT. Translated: CASSMRTGDEKLFF.